This record looks at one TCR beta chain sequence and its context. What it recognizes is unknown. These data originate in a study of blood T cells in healthy people across ages. Overall study findings and caveats: Underestimates were what the diversity estimates from one million T cells were considered to be.

For every donor, a draw yielded approximately 9.8 milliliters of peripheral blood. Every sample yielded at least 6.5 million isolated PBMCs. Sample-barcoded 5' priming and a J-beta primer mix drove a second PCR of roughly 7 to 11 cycles. The template-switch adaptor, which had 12 random nucleotides, put a tag on each cDNA molecule. Using its own MiXCR run on the 5' RACE reads, TCRdb lists one record per CDR3 protein. The data show around 900,000 distinct CDR3 sequences, roughly 47% seen once. The length of the CDR3 is 13 residues. Trimming removed 7 bases from V and 3 bases from J; junction bases left unmatched: 6.

Source material: blood. The rearrangement links TRBV12-3 or TRBV12-4 to TRBJ2-7, with 7 bases fitting TRBD1. This TCR was sampled from a woman aged 60-75 years in good health. The CDR3 coding sequence is TGTGCCAGCAAGGACAGGAGCTACTACGAGCAGTACTTC. Translating gives CASKDRSYYEQYF.